This TCR beta chain is from a study of tumor-infiltrating lymphocytes in oesophageal squamous cell carcinoma (dated by TCRdb to between 2015 and 2016). Libraries were made using PCR. Sequenced using an Illumina HiSeq 2000. TCRdb reprocessing: public reads trimmed at Q25 with fastp, clones called with MiXCR, in-frame beta chains kept. All rows with the same CDR3 protein become a single entry with the most common DNA and genes. This sample is represented by about 24,000 distinct CDR3 sequences; 38% of them were singletons. 20% to 25% of the sample is in the top ten clones. The CDR3 runs 18 residues from the cysteine to the phenylalanine. The entry retains the CDR3 DNA only, 54 bases that are in frame from base 1. CDR1 is given as KGHDR and CDR2 as SFDVKD, both from the germline V gene. This clonotype was seen a single time. The antigen it binds to is not known. A much larger clone lies one base from this, so it may be a read error.

The specimen was esophageal tumor tissue. Recombination connected TRBV24-1 to TRBJ2-1; 11 central nucleotides agree with TRBD2. The J call may be incorrect, as the DNA end agrees better with TRBJ2-7. The sequence came from a male donor with esophageal squamous cell carcinoma. CDR3 region: CATSDPVSGRDSYNEQYF. The sequenced DNA: TGTGCCACCAGTGACCCCGTTAGCGGGAGGGACTCCTACAATGAGCAGTACTTC.